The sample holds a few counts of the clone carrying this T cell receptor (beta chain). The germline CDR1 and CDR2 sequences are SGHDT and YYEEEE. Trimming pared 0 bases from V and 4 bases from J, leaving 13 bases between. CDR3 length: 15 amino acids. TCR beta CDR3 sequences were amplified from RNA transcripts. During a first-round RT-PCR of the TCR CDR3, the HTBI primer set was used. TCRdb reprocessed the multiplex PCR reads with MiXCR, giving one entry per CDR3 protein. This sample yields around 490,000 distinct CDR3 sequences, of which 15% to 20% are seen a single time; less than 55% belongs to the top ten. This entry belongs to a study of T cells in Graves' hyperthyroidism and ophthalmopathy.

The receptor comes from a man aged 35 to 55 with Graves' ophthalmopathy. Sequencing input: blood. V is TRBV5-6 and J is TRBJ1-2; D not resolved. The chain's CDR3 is CASSLEVRLAYGYTF. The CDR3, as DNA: TGTGCCAGCAGCTTGGAGGTTAGGTTAGCCTATGGCTACACCTTC.